This T cell receptor beta chain was recorded in a study of human versus mouse CDR3 diversity and MHC coevolution. General study results and limits: Clonal inequality was lowest in two of the three human donors. About 6 MHC II alleles selected the human T cells.

Germline V gene lookup returns CDR1 MNHNY and CDR2 SVGAGI (reference sequence). The CDR3 runs to 13 residues. A note on this clone: Its antigen is not known. A junction boundary mismatches the germline segment, possibly from a read error.

Clones were read by immunoSEQ multiplex PCR, and TCRdb kept only the in-frame ones, dropping some. The sample yields 60,000 to 95,000 clones, less than 95% seen once. The source of this sequence is a person aged 30-69 years in good health. The specimen sequenced was naive CD4+ T cells from blood. Subset here: CD45RO-negative CD62L-positive naive CD4 T cells. The chain joins TRBV6-6 to TRBJ1-1, with D possibly matching TRBD1 (6 bases). This CDR3 reads CTSSATGSTEAFF. The CDR3 DNA sequence: TGTACCAGCAGTGCGACAGGTTCCACTGAAGCTTTCTTT.